The 14 T cell receptor beta chains below come from one sample, sequenced in a study of T cells expressing NK-cell markers. From the 5' RACE reads, TCRdb lists one entry per CDR3 protein and no DNA. The sample totals approximately 380,000 distinct CDR3 sequences. The sample consisted of blood T cells: a sorted CD56 or NKG2C T cell subset, CD4+ or CD8+ T cells, or bulk PBMC T cells (not recorded which). The source is a man aged 18 to 69 in good health.

This sequence joins TRBV5-1 and TRBJ2-6; there is no DNA to check the TCRdb D call of TRBD1. The CDR3 covers 15 residues. Per germline, CDR1 SGHRS and CDR2 YFSETQ. The CDR3 region is CASRDRPSGANVLTF.

V is TRBV7-9 and J is TRBJ1-5. Germline CDR1 SEHNR, CDR2 FQNEAQ (reference sequence). The CDR3 spans 14 residues. CDR3 residues: CASSRGGPGQPQHF.

This sequence joins TRBV6-6 and TRBJ1-4. The CDR3 runs 11 residues. Germline V gene data show CDR1 as MNHNY and CDR2 as SVGAGI (reference sequence). The CDR3 sequence is CASRLDRKLFF.

The chain combines TRBV20-1 with TRBJ2-1; TCRdb picks TRBD2, but there is no DNA to check that call. This CDR3 contains 16 residues. In germline, CDR1 is DFQATT, CDR2 SNEGSKA (reference sequence). The CDR3 here is CSASWASGGPYNEQFF.

CDR3 in amino acids: CASSTQPGQGSEQYF. This chain connects TRBV2 to TRBJ2-7; TCRdb gives TRBD1 as the D gene, but with no DNA this cannot be confirmed. Germline V gene data show CDR1 as SNHLY and CDR2 as FYNNEI. This CDR3 contains 15 residues. The whole variable domain, filled in from reference TRBV2 and TRBJ2-7, reads EPEVTQTPSHQVTQMGQEVILRCVPISNHLYFYWYRQILGQKVEFLVSFYNNEISEKSEIFDDQFSVERPDGSNFTLKIRSTKLEDSAMYFCASSTQPGQGSEQYFGPGTRLTVT.

This sequence joins TRBV6-1 and TRBJ1-1. The CDR3 spans 14 residues. The germline V gene has CDR1 MNHNS and CDR2 SASEGT. The CDR3 here is CASSPPPSGTEAFF.

The chain combines TRBV2 with TRBJ2-6; TCRdb's D gene call, TRBD1, goes unchecked for lack of DNA. The CDR3 runs 16 residues. Per germline, CDR1 SNHLY and CDR2 FYNNEI. The CDR3 here is CASSRVKHSGANVLTF.

The rearrangement links TRBV4-1 to TRBJ2-3; TCRdb names TRBD2, which stays unverified in the absence of DNA. The CDR3 covers 20 residues. Germline V lookup: CDR1 MGHRA, CDR2 YSYEKL. CDR3 region: CASSQDWRLAGGRATDTQYF.

The rearrangement joins TRBV6-1 to TRBJ2-1; checking the TCRdb D call of TRBD1 is not possible without DNA. Germline loops: CDR1 MNHNS, CDR2 SASEGT. The CDR3 has 15 residues. Here the CDR3 reads CASSEARQPNNEQFF.

The genes are TRBV7-9 and TRBJ2-5; TCRdb selects TRBD1, and the lack of DNA leaves this call unchecked. The CDR3 sequence is 13 residues long. Germline V lookup: CDR1 SEHNR, CDR2 FQNEAQ (reference sequence). The CDR3 sequence: CASGRDWAETQYF.

The CDR3 here is CASSYRGGGATDTQYF. This sequence joins TRBV6-5 and TRBJ2-3; checking the TCRdb D call of TRBD2 is not possible without DNA. Looked up from germline, CDR1 is MNHEY and CDR2 is SVGAGI. The CDR3 has 16 amino acids.

The chain links TRBV2 to TRBJ1-1; TCRdb calls TRBD1, which cannot be checked without DNA. The CDR3 consists of 16 residues. Germline lookup yields CDR1 SNHLY and CDR2 FYNNEI. The CDR3 protein is CASSRGTGEGNTEAFF.

This sequence joins TRBV20-1 and TRBJ1-6; there is no DNA to check the TCRdb D call of TRBD1. CDR3 length equals 15 residues. The germline CDR1 and CDR2 sequences are DFQATT and SNEGSKA (reference sequence). The CDR3 spells CSARDRRQGNSPLHF.

The rearrangement links TRBV18 to TRBJ2-7. Germline loops: CDR1 KGHSH, CDR2 LQKENI. The CDR3 sequence is 15 residues long. The CDR3 sequence is CASSPLGTRPGEQYF.